Presented here are 16 T cell receptor beta chains from one specimen sequenced in a study of naive and memory T cell subsets. The beta constant-region primer was an equimolar mix of two oligonucleotides covering TRBC1 and TRBC2. Nested alpha and beta constant-region primers with the SP2 primer drove four PCR rounds on ligated cDNA. TCRdb reanalysed the UMI-ligation and nested PCR reads using MiXCR and keeps one entry per CDR3 protein. The sample records more than 100,000 distinct CDR3 sequences, roughly 32% being singletons. Sequenced sample: central memory CD4+ T cells from blood. The receptors here all came from a human donor in good health.

The V gene is TRBV11-2, the J gene TRBJ2-7; D possibly corresponds to TRBD2 (7 bases). The CDR3 has 15 residues. The V end lost 4 bases, the J end lost 0 bases, and 13 bases lay between the germline ends. CDR1 and CDR2 from the germline V gene are SGHAT and FQNNGV. The CDR3 DNA follows: TGTGCCAGCAGCTCGAGCGGGACAACCTCCTACGAGCAGTACTTC. It is translated as CASSSSGTTSYEQYF.

The rearrangement links TRBV7-2 to TRBJ1-5; 7 nucleotides agree with TRBD1. This CDR3 comprises 16 residues. The junction had 8 bases not matched to a gene; V was cut back by 6 bases and J by 0 bases. Germline CDR1 and CDR2: SGHTA and FQGNSA. CDR3 in amino acids: CASSKQGQYSNQPQHF. The CDR3 DNA is TGTGCCAGCAGTAAACAGGGACAGTATAGCAATCAGCCCCAGCATTTT. The complete variable domain, with remaining parts taken from reference TRBV7-2 and TRBJ1-5, reads GAGVSQSPSNKVTEKGKDVELRCDPISGHTALYWYRQSLGQGLEFLIYFQGNSAPDKSGLPSDRFSAERTGGSVSTLTIQRTQQEDSAVYLCASSKQGQYSNQPQHFGDGTRLSIL.

This clonotype was seen more than once but under ten times. V is TRBV5-1 and J is TRBJ2-5, with a possible D match to TRBD1 (5 bases). CDR1 is SGHRS, CDR2 YFSETQ, per germline. Between the trimmed V and J ends, which lost 4 bases and 2 bases, there was a span of 12 bases. There are 14 residues in the CDR3. CDR3 sequence (DNA): TGCGCCAGCAGCGCCGGACACGGACAAGAGACCCAGTACTTC. Protein sequence: CASSAGHGQETQYF.

The chain combines TRBV12-5 with TRBJ2-2; unclear D gene. The CDR3 runs 13 residues. V was trimmed by 8 bases and J by 0 bases, leaving 7 bases between them. Germline assignment: CDR1 LGHNT and CDR2 FRNRAP. The CDR3 is CASCRTNTGELFF. The CDR3 DNA reads as TGTGCTAGTTGTCGGACGAACACCGGGGAGCTGTTTTTT.

As regards this clonotype: One junction end disagrees with the germline gene, perhaps due to a read error. The V call is TRBV2, the J call TRBJ1-1; D is ambiguous. From germline, CDR1 is SNHLY and CDR2 FYNNEI. The CDR3 totals 13 residues. The CDR3 DNA reads as TGTGCCAGCAGCGGGAATATGAACGCTGAAGCTTTCTTT. This codes for CASSGNMNAEAFF.

This clonotype appeared many times. The rearrangement links TRBV12-3 or TRBV12-4 to TRBJ2-1, with unresolved D. Trimming removed 4 bases at V and 3 bases at J, with 7 bases between. This CDR3 spans 13 amino acids. The CDR3 DNA follows: TGTGCCAGCAGTTCAGAGATCTACAATGAGCAGTTCTTC. Residues: CASSSEIYNEQFF.

Only a few counts were recorded for this clonotype. CDR3: CATSENRDNQETQYF. The CDR3 DNA is TGTGCCACCAGTGAGAACAGGGACAACCAAGAGACCCAGTACTTC. The chain carries TRBV24-1 and TRBJ2-5, with D possibly being TRBD1 (6 bases). This CDR3 is built from 15 residues. V dropped 4 bases and J dropped 0 bases, with 11 bases sitting between them. Germline assignment: CDR1 KGHDR and CDR2 SFDVKD.

This chain connects TRBV10-2 to TRBJ2-7; D call uncertain. With 6 bases removed from V and 7 bases from J, the gap between germline ends came to 10 bases. Germline CDR1 reads WSHSY; CDR2 reads SAAADI. This CDR3 is built from 11 residues. The CDR3 is CASRKGKEQYF. In nucleotides, the CDR3 is TGCGCCAGCAGGAAAGGGAAGGAGCAGTACTTC.

The chain has TRBV6-1 and TRBJ1-3; maybe TRBD1 (5 bases). The CDR3 is made up of 17 amino acids. The germline V gene encodes CDR1 MNHNS and CDR2 SASEGT. Trimming left V 0 bases short and J 4 bases short, with 16 bases between. The CDR3 DNA is TGTGCCAGCAGTGAAGCGCTTGTCAGGGCAGGCGGAAACACCATATATTTT. It translates to CASSEALVRAGGNTIYF.

The table lists this clonotype with many counts. The gene calls are TRBV27 and TRBJ2-7, with D possibly being TRBD1 (5 bases). The CDR3 covers 13 residues. Germline V gives CDR1 MNHEY, CDR2 SMNVEV (reference sequence). Trimming left V 5 bases short and J 5 bases short, with 13 bases between. Here the CDR3 DNA reads TGTGCCAGCAGTCGTTCAGGGAAGCACGAGCAGTACTTC. This translates into CASSRSGKHEQYF.

This clonotype was seen a handful of times. The rearrangement uses TRBV7-2 and TRBJ2-7, with 8 positions matching TRBD1. This CDR3 is built from 15 residues. CDR1 and CDR2 (germline): SGHTA, FQGNSA. V lost 5 bases and J lost 1; bases outside the gene matches: 7. The CDR3 here is CASSPRTGSSYEQYF. CDR3 DNA: TGTGCCAGCAGCCCGAGGACAGGGTCTTCCTACGAGCAGTACTTC.

The chain uses TRBV5-1 and TRBJ2-1; D remains ambiguous. The CDR3 has 15 amino acids. Germline assignment: CDR1 SGHRS and CDR2 YFSETQ. Trimming removed 2 bases at V and 0 bases at J, with 9 bases between. The CDR3 nucleotides are TGCGCCAGCAGCTTCTCGCCGAGCTCCTACAATGAGCAGTTCTTC. Amino acid sequence: CASSFSPSSYNEQFF.

The genes are TRBV27 and TRBJ2-4; D remains unclear. The V and J ends lost 4 bases and 6 bases respectively, with 10 bases between them. This CDR3 is built from 13 residues. CDR1 and CDR2 from the germline V gene are MNHEY and SMNVEV (reference sequence). The CDR3 DNA sequence: TGTGCCAGCAGTTCTCCGATCGGAAACATTCAGTACTTC. Translated: CASSSPIGNIQYF.

This clonotype was seen a few times. The J gene is TRBJ2-7, the V gene TRBV3-1; D remains unclear. The V end lost 4 bases, the J end lost 4 bases, and 8 bases lay between the germline ends. The germline CDR1 and CDR2 sequences are LGHDT and YNNKEL (reference sequence). There are 12 residues in the CDR3. In DNA, the CDR3 is TGTGCCAGCAGCCCTGGGGTGTACGAGCAGTACTTC. Protein: CASSPGVYEQYF.

This clonotype was counted ten times or more. This rearrangement joins TRBV28 to TRBJ2-7; TRBD2 agrees at 13 bases. Per germline, CDR1 MDHEN and CDR2 SYDVKM. This CDR3 contains 15 residues. V shed 5 bases and J 2 bases; nucleotides not matched to a gene: 3. This CDR3 is CASSPGTSGTYEQYF. CDR3 nucleotides: TGTGCCAGCAGTCCTGGGACTAGCGGGACCTACGAGCAGTACTTC.

This clonotype turned up a few times. V usage is TRBV28 and J usage is TRBJ1-5; 7 positions agree with TRBD1. V dropped 8 bases and J dropped 4; count of bases not matched to a gene: 11. CDR3 size: 15 residues. Germline lookup yields CDR1 MDHEN and CDR2 SYDVKM. The CDR3: CASSYKGAYNQPQHF. Written as DNA, the CDR3 is TGTGCCAGCTCATACAAGGGGGCCTATAATCAGCCCCAGCATTTT.